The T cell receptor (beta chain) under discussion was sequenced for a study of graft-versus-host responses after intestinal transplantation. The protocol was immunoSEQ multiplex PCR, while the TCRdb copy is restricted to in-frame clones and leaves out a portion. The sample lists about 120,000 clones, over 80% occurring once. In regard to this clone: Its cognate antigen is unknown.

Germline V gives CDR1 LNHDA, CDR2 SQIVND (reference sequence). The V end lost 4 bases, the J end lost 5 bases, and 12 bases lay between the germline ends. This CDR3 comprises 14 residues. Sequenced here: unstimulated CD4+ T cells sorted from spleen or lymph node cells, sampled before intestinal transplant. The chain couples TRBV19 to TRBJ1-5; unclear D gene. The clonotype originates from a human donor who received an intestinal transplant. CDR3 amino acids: CASSSVASYQPQHF. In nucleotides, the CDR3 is TGTGCCAGTAGTAGCGTAGCCAGCTATCAGCCCCAGCATTTT.